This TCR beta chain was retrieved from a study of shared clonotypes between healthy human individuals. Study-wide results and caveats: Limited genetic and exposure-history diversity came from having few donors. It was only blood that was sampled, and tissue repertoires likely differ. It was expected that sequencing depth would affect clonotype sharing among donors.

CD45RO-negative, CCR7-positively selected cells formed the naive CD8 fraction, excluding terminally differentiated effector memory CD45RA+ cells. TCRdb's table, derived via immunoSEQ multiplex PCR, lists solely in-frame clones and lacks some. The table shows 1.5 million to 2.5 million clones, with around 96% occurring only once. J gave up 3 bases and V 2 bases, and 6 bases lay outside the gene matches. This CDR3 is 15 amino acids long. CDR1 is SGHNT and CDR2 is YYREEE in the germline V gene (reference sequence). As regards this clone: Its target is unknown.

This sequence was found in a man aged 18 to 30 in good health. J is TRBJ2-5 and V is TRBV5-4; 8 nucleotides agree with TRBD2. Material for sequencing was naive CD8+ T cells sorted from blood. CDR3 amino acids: CASSFRREEEETQYF. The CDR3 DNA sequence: TGTGCCAGCAGCTTTAGGCGGGAGGAGGAAGAGACCCAGTACTTC. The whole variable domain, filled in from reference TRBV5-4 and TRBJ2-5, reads ETGVTQSPTHLIKTRGQQVTLRCSSQSGHNTVSWYQQALGQGPQFIFQYYREEENGRGNFPPRFSGLQFPNYSSELNVNALELDDSALYLCASSFRREEEETQYFGPGTRLLVL.